This T cell receptor (beta chain) was identified in a study of T-cell reconstitution after alpha-beta-depleted transplantation in children. The TCRbeta library was prepared with unique molecular identifiers. From the PCR reads, TCRdb called clonotypes with MiXCR, one entry per CDR3 protein. The sample lists approximately 640,000 distinct CDR3 sequences, approximately 16% occurring once. The CDR3 spans 14 residues. CDR1 is DFQATT and CDR2 is SNEGSKA in the germline V gene (reference sequence). V was pared by 3 bases and J by 3 bases, with 12 bases between. This clonotype was seen repeatedly, ten times or more.

The material was PBMCs from the stem cell graft donor, obtained from the stem cell graft. The V gene is TRBV20-1, the J gene TRBJ1-5; D gene uncertain. This TCR was sampled from a human donor who donated a stem cell graft to a child with acute myeloid leukemia. Here the CDR3 reads CSASSVADNQPQHF. The CDR3 coding sequence is TGCAGTGCTAGTTCGGTCGCAGACAATCAGCCCCAGCATTTT.